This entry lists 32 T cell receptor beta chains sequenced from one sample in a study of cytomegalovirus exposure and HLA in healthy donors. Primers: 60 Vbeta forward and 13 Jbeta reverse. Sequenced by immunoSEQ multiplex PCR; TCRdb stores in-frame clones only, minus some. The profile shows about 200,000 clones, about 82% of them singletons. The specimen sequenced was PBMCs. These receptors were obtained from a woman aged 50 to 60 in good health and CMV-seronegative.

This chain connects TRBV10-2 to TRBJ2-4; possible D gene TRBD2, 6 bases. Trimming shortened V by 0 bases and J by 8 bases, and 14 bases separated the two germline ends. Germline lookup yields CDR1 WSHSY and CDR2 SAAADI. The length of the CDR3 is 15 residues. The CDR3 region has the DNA TGCGCCAGCAGTGAGTCTAGGGACTTAGAGGACATTCAGTACTTC. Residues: CASSESRDLEDIQYF.

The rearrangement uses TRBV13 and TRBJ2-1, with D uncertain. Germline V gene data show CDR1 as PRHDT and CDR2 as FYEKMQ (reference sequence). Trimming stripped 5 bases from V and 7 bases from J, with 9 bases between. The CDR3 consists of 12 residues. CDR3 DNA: TGTGCCAGCAGCCCCCAGGCGAATGAGCAGTTCTTC. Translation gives CASSPQANEQFF.

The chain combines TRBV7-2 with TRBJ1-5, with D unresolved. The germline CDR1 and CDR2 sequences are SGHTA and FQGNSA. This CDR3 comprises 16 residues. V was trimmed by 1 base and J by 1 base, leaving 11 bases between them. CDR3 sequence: CASSLVSGFSNQPQHF. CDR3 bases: TGTGCCAGCAGCTTAGTGTCCGGGTTCAGCAATCAGCCCCAGCATTTT. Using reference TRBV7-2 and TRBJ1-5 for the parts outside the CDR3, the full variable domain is GAGVSQSPSNKVTEKGKDVELRCDPISGHTALYWYRQSLGQGLEFLIYFQGNSAPDKSGLPSDRFSAERTGGSVSTLTIQRTQQEDSAVYLCASSLVSGFSNQPQHFGDGTRLSIL.

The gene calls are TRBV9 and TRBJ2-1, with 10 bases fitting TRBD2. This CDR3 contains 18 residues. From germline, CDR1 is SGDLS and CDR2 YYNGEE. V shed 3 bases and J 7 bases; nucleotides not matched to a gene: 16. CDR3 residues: CASSAQGPLAGGGNEQFF. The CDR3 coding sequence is TGTGCCAGCAGCGCCCAAGGACCCTTAGCGGGGGGCGGTAATGAGCAGTTCTTC.

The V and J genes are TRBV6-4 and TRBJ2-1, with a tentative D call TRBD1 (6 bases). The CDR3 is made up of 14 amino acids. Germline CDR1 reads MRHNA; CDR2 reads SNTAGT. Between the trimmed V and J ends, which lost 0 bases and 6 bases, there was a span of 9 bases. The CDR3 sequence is CASSDSEGGNEQFF. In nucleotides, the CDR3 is TGTGCCAGCAGTGACTCAGAAGGGGGCAATGAGCAGTTCTTC.

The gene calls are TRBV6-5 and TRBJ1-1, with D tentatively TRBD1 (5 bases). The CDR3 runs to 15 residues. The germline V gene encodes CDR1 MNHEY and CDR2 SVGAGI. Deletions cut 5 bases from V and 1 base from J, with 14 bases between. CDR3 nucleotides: TGTGCCAGCAGTACCGAGGGGAGGCCGAACACTGAAGCTTTCTTT. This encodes CASSTEGRPNTEAFF.

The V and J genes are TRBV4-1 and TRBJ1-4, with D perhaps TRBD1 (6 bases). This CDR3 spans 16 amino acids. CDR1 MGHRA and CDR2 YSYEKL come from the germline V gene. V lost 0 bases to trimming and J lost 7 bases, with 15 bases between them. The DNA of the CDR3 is TGCGCCAGCAGCCAAGATCCCCAGGGGCGAGGTGAAAAACTGTTTTTT. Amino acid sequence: CASSQDPQGRGEKLFF.

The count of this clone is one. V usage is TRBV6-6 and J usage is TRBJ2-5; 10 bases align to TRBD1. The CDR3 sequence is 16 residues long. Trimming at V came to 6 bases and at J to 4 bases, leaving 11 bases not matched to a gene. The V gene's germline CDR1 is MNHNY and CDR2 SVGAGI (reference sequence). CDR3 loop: CASRRRDRGEGETQYF. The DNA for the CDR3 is TGTGCCAGCAGACGCCGGGACAGGGGAGAGGGAGAGACCCAGTACTTC.

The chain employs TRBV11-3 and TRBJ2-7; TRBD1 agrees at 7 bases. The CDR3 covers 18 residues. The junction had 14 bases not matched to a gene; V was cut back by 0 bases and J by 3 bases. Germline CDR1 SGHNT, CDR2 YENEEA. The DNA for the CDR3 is TGTGCCAGCAGCTTAGATCCGGACAGGCCCGAAGGGTGCTACGAGCAGTACTTC. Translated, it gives CASSLDPDRPEGCYEQYF.

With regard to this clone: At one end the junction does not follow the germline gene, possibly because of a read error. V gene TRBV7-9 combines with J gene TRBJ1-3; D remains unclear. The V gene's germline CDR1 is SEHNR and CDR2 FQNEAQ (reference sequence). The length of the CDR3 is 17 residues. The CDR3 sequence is CSSSLAVGDPGGNTIYF. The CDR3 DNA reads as TGTTCCAGCAGCTTAGCTGTCGGGGATCCGGGGGGAAACACCATATATTTT.

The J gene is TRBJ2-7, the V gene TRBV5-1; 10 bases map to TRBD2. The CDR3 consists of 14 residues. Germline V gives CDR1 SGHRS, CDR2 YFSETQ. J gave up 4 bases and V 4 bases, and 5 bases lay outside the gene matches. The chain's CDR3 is CASSPPSGGYEQYF. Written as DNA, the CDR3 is TGCGCCAGCAGCCCTCCTAGCGGGGGTTACGAGCAGTACTTC.

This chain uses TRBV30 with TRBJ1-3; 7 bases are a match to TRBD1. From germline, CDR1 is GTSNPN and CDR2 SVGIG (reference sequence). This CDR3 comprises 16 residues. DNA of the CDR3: TGTGCAGGCCGTGGGCAGGGGGTTCCCTCTGGAAACACCATATATTTT. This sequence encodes CAGRGQGVPSGNTIYF.

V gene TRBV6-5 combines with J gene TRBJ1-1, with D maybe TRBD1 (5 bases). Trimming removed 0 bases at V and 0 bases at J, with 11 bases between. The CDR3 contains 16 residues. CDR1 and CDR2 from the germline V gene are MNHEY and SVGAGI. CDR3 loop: CASSYSSGTMNTEAFF. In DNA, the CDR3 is TGTGCCAGCAGTTACTCGTCCGGGACTATGAACACTGAAGCTTTCTTT.

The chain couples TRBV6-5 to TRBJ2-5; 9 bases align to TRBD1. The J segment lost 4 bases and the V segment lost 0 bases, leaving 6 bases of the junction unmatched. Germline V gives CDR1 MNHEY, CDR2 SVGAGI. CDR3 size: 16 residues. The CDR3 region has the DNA TGTGCCAGCAGTTACTCGGGACAGGGTTGGCGAGAGACCCAGTACTTC. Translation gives CASSYSGQGWRETQYF.

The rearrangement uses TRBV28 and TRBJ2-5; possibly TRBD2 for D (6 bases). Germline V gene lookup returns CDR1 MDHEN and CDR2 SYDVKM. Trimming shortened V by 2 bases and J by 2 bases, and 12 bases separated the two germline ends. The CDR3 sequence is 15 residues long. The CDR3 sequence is CASSLLGTAQETQYF. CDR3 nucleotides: TGTGCCAGCAGTTTACTGGGGACTGCACAAGAGACCCAGTACTTC.

This CDR3 is CASSGTGRGNTIYF. As DNA, the CDR3 is TGTGCCAGCAGCGGGACAGGGAGAGGAAACACCATATATTTT. The chain has TRBV6-5 and TRBJ1-3; TRBD1 agrees at 9 bases. Looked up from germline, CDR1 is MNHEY and CDR2 is SVGAGI. The CDR3 consists of 14 residues. J was trimmed by 4 bases and V by 6 bases; bases with no gene match: 4.

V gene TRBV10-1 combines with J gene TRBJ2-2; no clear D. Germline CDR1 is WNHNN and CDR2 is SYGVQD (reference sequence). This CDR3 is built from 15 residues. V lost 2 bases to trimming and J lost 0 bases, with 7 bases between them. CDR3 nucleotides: TGCGCCAGCAGTGAGGGCGGAGCGAACACCGGGGAGCTGTTTTTT. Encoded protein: CASSEGGANTGELFF.

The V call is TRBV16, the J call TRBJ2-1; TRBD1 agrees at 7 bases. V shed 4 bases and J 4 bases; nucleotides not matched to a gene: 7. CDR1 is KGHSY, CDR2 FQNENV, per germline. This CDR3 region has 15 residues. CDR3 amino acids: CASSPAGTVYNEQFF. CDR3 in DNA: TGTGCCAGCAGCCCCGCAGGGACAGTGTACAATGAGCAGTTCTTC.

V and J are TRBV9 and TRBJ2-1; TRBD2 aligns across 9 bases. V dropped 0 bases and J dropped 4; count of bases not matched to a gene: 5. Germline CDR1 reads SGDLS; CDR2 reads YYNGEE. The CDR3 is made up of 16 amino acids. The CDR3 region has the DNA TGTGCCAGCAGCGTAGGTCCTAGCGGGAAGTACAATGAGCAGTTCTTC. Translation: CASSVGPSGKYNEQFF.

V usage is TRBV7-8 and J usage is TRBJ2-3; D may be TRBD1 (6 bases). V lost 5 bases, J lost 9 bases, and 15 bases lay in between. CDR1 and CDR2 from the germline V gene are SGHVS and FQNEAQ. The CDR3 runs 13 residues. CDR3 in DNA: TGTGCCAGCAGCCGGAATACAGGGAACACGCAGTATTTT. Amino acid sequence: CASSRNTGNTQYF. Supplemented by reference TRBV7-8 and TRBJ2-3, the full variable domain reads GAGVSQSPRYKVAKRGQDVALRCDPISGHVSLFWYQQALGQGPEFLTYFQNEAQLDKSGLPSDRFFAERPEGSVSTLKIQRTQQEDSAVYLCASSRNTGNTQYFGPGTRLTVL.

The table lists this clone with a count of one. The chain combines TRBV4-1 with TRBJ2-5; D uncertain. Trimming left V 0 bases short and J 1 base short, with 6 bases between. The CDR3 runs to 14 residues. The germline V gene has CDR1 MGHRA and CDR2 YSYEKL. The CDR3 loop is CASSQDLLQETQYF. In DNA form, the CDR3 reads TGCGCCAGCAGCCAAGATCTCCTCCAAGAGACCCAGTACTTC.

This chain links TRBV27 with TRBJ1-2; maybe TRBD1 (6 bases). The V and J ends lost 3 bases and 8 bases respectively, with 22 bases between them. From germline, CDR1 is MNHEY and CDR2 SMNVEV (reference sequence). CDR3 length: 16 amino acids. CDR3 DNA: TGTGCCAGCAGTTTGACAACTACCGGGACACAAGACGGCTACACCTTC. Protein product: CASSLTTTGTQDGYTF.

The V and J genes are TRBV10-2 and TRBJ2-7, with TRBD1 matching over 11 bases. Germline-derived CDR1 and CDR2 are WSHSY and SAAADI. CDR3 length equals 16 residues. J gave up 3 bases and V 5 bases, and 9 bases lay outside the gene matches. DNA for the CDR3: TGCGCCAGCAGTAGATCCCCCGGGACAGGGGGCTACGAGCAGTACTTC. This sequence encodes CASSRSPGTGGYEQYF.

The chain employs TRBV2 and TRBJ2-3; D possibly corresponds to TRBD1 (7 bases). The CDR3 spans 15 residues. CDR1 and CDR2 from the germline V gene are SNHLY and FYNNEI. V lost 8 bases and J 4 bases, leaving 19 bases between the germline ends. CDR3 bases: TGTGCCAGCTCCGAGAGACAGGGACTCGCAGATACGCAGTATTTT. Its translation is CASSERQGLADTQYF.

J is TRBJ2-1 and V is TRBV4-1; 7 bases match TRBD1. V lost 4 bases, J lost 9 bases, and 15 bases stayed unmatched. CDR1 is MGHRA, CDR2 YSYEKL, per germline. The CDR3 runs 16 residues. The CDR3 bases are TGCGCCAGCAGCCGAGTAGACAGGGAATTATTTATTGAGCAGTTCTTC. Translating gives CASSRVDRELFIEQFF.

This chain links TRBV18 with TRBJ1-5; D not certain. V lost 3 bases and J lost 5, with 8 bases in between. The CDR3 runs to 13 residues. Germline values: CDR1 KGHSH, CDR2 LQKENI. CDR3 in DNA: TGTGCCAGCTCACCCTCACTTGATCAGCCCCAGCATTTT. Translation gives CASSPSLDQPQHF.

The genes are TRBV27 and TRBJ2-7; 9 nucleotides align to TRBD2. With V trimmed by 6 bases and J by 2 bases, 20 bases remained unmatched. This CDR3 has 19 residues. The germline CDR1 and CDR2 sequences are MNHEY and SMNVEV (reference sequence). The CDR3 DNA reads TGTGCCAGCAGCCCCCACGGAGTTAAAGCGGGAGGCCGCCCCTACGAGCAGTACTTC. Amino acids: CASSPHGVKAGGRPYEQYF.

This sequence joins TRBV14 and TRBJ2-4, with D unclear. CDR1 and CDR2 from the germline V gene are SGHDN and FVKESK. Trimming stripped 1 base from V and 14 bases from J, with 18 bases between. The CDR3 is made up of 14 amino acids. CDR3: CASSQATISGPEYF. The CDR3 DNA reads TGTGCCAGCAGCCAAGCGACAATTTCTGGTCCTGAGTACTTC.

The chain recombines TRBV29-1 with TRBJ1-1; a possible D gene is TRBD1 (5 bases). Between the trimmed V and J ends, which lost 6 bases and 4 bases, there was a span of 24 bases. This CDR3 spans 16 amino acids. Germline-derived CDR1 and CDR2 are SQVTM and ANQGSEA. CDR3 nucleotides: TGCAGCGTCGGGGGGGTGTCTGGGGTGGTGAGCACTGAAGCTTTCTTT. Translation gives CSVGGVSGVVSTEAFF.

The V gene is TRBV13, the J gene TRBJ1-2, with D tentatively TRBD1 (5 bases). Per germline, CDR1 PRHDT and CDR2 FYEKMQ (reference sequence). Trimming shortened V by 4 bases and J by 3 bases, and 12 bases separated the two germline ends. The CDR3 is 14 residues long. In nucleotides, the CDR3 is TGTGCCAGCAGCTCGCGGGACCGCTACTATGGCTACACCTTC. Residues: CASSSRDRYYGYTF.

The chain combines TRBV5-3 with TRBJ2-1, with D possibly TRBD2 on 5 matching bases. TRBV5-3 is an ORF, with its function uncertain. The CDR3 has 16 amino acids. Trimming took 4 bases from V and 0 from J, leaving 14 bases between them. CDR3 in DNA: TGTGCCAGAAGCCCTCTTGGAGGCTGCTCCTACAATGAGCAGTTCTTC. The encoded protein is CARSPLGGCSYNEQFF.

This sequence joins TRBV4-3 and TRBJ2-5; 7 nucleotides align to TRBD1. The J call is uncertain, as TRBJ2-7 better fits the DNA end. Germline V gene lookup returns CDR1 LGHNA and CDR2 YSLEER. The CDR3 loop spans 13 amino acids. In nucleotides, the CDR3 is TGCGCCAGCAGCCAGGACAGGAACTACGAGCAGTACTTC. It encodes CASSQDRNYEQYF.